Following are 32 T cell receptor beta chains from one sample sequenced in a study of shared clonotypes between healthy human individuals. Measured with immunoSEQ multiplex PCR; TCRdb has only the in-frame clones, and not every one. The sample includes 110,000 or so clones, about 70% of them seen just once. Sequencing input: memory CD8+ T cells sorted from blood. Subset meaning: CD45RO+ cells pooled with CCR7-negative TemRA cells. Receptor source: a woman aged 25 to 39 in good health.

The chain has TRBV7-2 and TRBJ2-1; 9 bases fit TRBD1. Germline V gene lookup returns CDR1 SGHTA and CDR2 FQGNSA. V gave up 4 bases and J gave up 7 bases; unmatched junction bases: 5. The CDR3 has 14 amino acids. The CDR3 nucleotides read TGTGCCAGCAGCTCCGGGACAGGGTGGAATGAGCAGTTCTTC. Its translation: CASSSGTGWNEQFF. Variable domain in full (rest from reference TRBV7-2 and TRBJ2-1): GAGVSQSPSNKVTEKGKDVELRCDPISGHTALYWYRQSLGQGLEFLIYFQGNSAPDKSGLPSDRFSAERTGGSVSTLTIQRTQQEDSAVYLCASSSGTGWNEQFFGPGTRLTVL.

The V and J genes are TRBV28 and TRBJ1-4; 10 nucleotides line up with TRBD1. The CDR3 is 20 amino acids. CDR1 MDHEN and CDR2 SYDVKM come from the germline V gene. Losses at the gene ends were 2 bases for V and 7 bases for J; bases not matched to a gene: 19. For the CDR3, the DNA is TGTGCCAGCAGTTTAAAATCGGGACAGGGGTTTCCTTCACCTGCTGAAAAACTGTTTTTT. Its protein product is CASSLKSGQGFPSPAEKLFF.

The CDR3 loop is CASSPGGPPNYGYTF. The DNA of the CDR3 is TGTGCCAGCAGCCCGGGGGGCCCCCCAAACTATGGCTACACCTTC. The V call is TRBV7-6, the J call TRBJ1-2; D possibly corresponds to TRBD1 (6 bases). CDR1 and CDR2 (germline): SGHVS, FNYEAQ. The CDR3 length is 15 residues. The ends were cut back, 5 bases at V and 2 bases at J, with 15 bases in the middle.

This clone appeared a few times. V is TRBV4-1 and J is TRBJ2-1, with a tentative D call TRBD2 (6 bases). This CDR3 region has 16 residues. Per germline, CDR1 MGHRA and CDR2 YSYEKL. Between the trimmed V and J ends, which lost 0 bases and 10 bases, there was a span of 19 bases. The CDR3 reads CASSQDGPGRDGEQFF. CDR3 sequence (DNA): TGCGCCAGCAGCCAAGATGGGCCAGGGCGGGACGGGGAGCAGTTCTTC.

The chain links TRBV27 to TRBJ1-4; D ambiguous. The germline gives CDR1 MNHEY, CDR2 SMNVEV (reference sequence). This CDR3 is built from 16 residues. Trimming shortened V by 7 bases and J by 1 base, and 16 bases separated the two germline ends. The CDR3 is CASKEIPGVTNEKLFF. CDR3 sequence (DNA): TGTGCCAGCAAGGAGATTCCGGGAGTAACTAATGAAAAACTGTTTTTT.

The chain combines TRBV5-8 with TRBJ2-7; D perhaps matches TRBD1 (6 bases). V lost 5 bases to trimming and J lost 5 bases, with 14 bases between them. Germline-derived CDR1 and CDR2 are SGHTS and YDEGEE. This CDR3 is built from 13 residues. CDR3 amino acids: CASRGKGVHEQYF. The CDR3 DNA reads as TGTGCCAGCAGAGGGAAGGGGGTCCACGAGCAGTACTTC.

This clone was seen more than once but under ten times. The chain couples TRBV6-1 to TRBJ1-5; TRBD1 might be the D (6 bases). The germline V gene encodes CDR1 MNHNS and CDR2 SASEGT. The CDR3 contains 15 residues. V lost 7 bases to trimming and J lost 3 bases, with 16 bases between them. The CDR3 reads CASKGNRAFNQPQHF. The CDR3 nucleotides are TGTGCCAGCAAGGGTAACAGGGCCTTCAATCAGCCCCAGCATTTT.

The V gene is TRBV6-6, the J gene TRBJ2-2; D call uncertain. The CDR3 is 14 amino acids. The V and J ends lost 2 bases and 4 bases respectively, with 8 bases between them. The V gene's germline CDR1 is MNHNY and CDR2 SVGAGI (reference sequence). For the CDR3, the DNA is TGTGCCAGCAGTTACGCCCGAATCACCGGGGAGCTGTTTTTT. This gives the protein CASSYARITGELFF.

The chain employs TRBV19 and TRBJ1-6; D ambiguous. The CDR3 has 13 amino acids. The germline V and J ends were trimmed by 8 bases and 7 bases, with 12 bases remaining between them. Per germline, CDR1 LNHDA and CDR2 SQIVND (reference sequence). The CDR3 spells CASSPSVNSPLHF. The CDR3 DNA reads TGTGCCAGTTCTCCCTCAGTGAATTCACCCCTCCACTTT. The full variable domain, its missing parts supplied by reference TRBV19 and TRBJ1-6, is DGGITQSPKYLFRKEGQNVTLSCEQNLNHDAMYWYRQDPGQGLRLIYYSQIVNDFQKGDIAEGYSVSREKKESFPLTVTSAQKNPTAFYLCASSPSVNSPLHFGNGTRLTVT.

The V and J genes are TRBV25-1 and TRBJ2-3; maybe TRBD2 (5 bases). V was shortened by 2 bases and J by 0 bases, with 9 bases between the two germline ends. Germline V gene sequence: CDR1 MGHDK, CDR2 SYGVNS. This CDR3 comprises 15 residues. The CDR3: CASSEMRASTDTQYF. DNA of the CDR3: TGTGCCAGCAGTGAAATGCGGGCTAGCACAGATACGCAGTATTTT.

The chain is built from TRBV15 and TRBJ2-5; TRBD1 aligns across 11 bases. Germline V gene data show CDR1 as LNHNV and CDR2 as YYDKDF (reference sequence). The CDR3 spans 17 residues. The trim removed 0 bases at V and 4 bases at J, leaving 7 bases unmatched. The CDR3 sequence: CATSRDRTGGLGETQYF. CDR3 nucleotide sequence: TGTGCCACCAGCAGAGATAGGACAGGGGGCTTGGGAGAGACCCAGTACTTC.

The table lists this clone with a few counts. This sequence joins TRBV2 and TRBJ1-2, with D uncertain. The CDR3 is 13 amino acids. Trimming removed 7 bases from V and 3 bases from J, with 12 bases in between. Germline loops: CDR1 SNHLY, CDR2 FYNNEI. The CDR3 DNA is TGTGCCAGCACCAGGTATTCTTACTATGGCTACACCTTC. Encoded protein: CASTRYSYYGYTF.

This clone occurred many times. The chain joins TRBV28 to TRBJ1-2; no definite D call. Germline CDR1 MDHEN, CDR2 SYDVKM. CDR3 length: 15 amino acids. The V and J ends lost 1 base and 6 bases respectively, with 15 bases between them. As DNA, the CDR3 is TGTGCCAGCAGTTTATATGAGTCAGGTTACGATGGCTACACCTTC. It encodes CASSLYESGYDGYTF.

The chain couples TRBV10-3 to TRBJ2-2; 10 bases are shared with TRBD1. From germline, CDR1 is ENHRY and CDR2 SYGVKD. V shed 3 bases, J shed 1 base, and the junction held 2 bases outside the gene matches. The CDR3 covers 16 residues. CDR3 DNA sequence: TGTGCCATCAGTGACGGGACAGGGGTGAACACCGGGGAGCTGTTTTTT. It translates to CAISDGTGVNTGELFF.

The chain combines TRBV27 with TRBJ2-7; 7 nucleotides align to TRBD1. The germline V gene has CDR1 MNHEY and CDR2 SMNVEV (reference sequence). This CDR3 is 14 amino acids long. V was pared by 2 bases and J by 2 bases, with 3 bases of the junction left unmatched. CDR3: CASSLLQGAYEQYF. CDR3 bases: TGTGCCAGCAGTTTACTCCAGGGGGCCTACGAGCAGTACTTC.

The rearrangement uses TRBV19 and TRBJ2-3; maybe TRBD2 (5 bases). CDR1 is LNHDA and CDR2 is SQIVND in the germline V gene (reference sequence). V lost 2 bases and J lost 4, with 16 bases in between. CDR3 length: 16 residues. CDR3 bases: TGTGCCAGTAGTATAATTTCTTGGATGAGGGCAGATACGCAGTATTTT. It translates to CASSIISWMRADTQYF. Full variable domain (missing parts from reference TRBV19 and TRBJ2-3): DGGITQSPKYLFRKEGQNVTLSCEQNLNHDAMYWYRQDPGQGLRLIYYSQIVNDFQKGDIAEGYSVSREKKESFPLTVTSAQKNPTAFYLCASSIISWMRADTQYFGPGTRLTVL.

This rearrangement joins TRBV27 to TRBJ2-7; perhaps TRBD1 as D (5 bases). This CDR3 comprises 13 residues. V shed 1 base and J shed 4 bases, with 8 bases lying between them. Germline-derived CDR1 and CDR2 are MNHEY and SMNVEV (reference sequence). The CDR3 DNA sequence: TGTGCCAGCAGTTTATTAAAGGGGTACGAGCAGTACTTC. Residues: CASSLLKGYEQYF.

J is TRBJ2-1 and V is TRBV5-1; 9 bases align to TRBD2. The junction had 11 bases not matched to a gene; V was cut back by 4 bases and J by 6 bases. The germline V gene encodes CDR1 SGHRS and CDR2 YFSETQ. The CDR3 runs 16 residues. Here the CDR3 reads CASSPLGSGGGNEQFF. The CDR3 coding sequence is TGCGCCAGCAGCCCCCTAGGTAGCGGGGGAGGCAATGAGCAGTTCTTC.

The J gene is TRBJ2-1, the V gene TRBV14; 12 bases line up with TRBD2. This CDR3 has 16 amino acids. V lost 5 bases to trimming and J lost 9 bases; unmatched junction nucleotides: 11. The germline CDR1 and CDR2 sequences are SGHDN and FVKESK. The chain's CDR3 is CASSARLAGVSSEQFF. The CDR3 region has the DNA TGTGCCAGCAGCGCCAGACTAGCGGGAGTGTCCAGTGAGCAGTTCTTC.

This chain uses TRBV28 with TRBJ2-5, with 8 positions matching TRBD1. CDR1 and CDR2 from the germline V gene are MDHEN and SYDVKM. This CDR3 spans 16 amino acids. With V trimmed by 4 bases and J by 3 bases, 10 bases remained unmatched. The CDR3 reads CASSYPGGEYEETQYF. The CDR3 nucleotides read TGTGCCAGCAGTTACCCAGGGGGCGAATACGAAGAGACCCAGTACTTC.

This clone is a singleton in its sample. The chain has TRBV10-3 and TRBJ2-2, with 7 positions matching TRBD2. CDR3 length: 12 amino acids. After removal of 6 bases from V and 5 bases from J, the junction contained 0 bases not matched to a gene. Germline loops: CDR1 ENHRY, CDR2 SYGVKD. The CDR3 DNA sequence: TGTGCCATCAGGCGGGAGACCGGGGAGCTGTTTTTT. This sequence encodes CAIRRETGELFF.

A few counts support this clone. The chain has TRBV10-1 and TRBJ2-7; D gene unclear. CDR1 WNHNN and CDR2 SYGVQD come from the germline V gene (reference sequence). Trimming removed 5 bases at V and 5 bases at J, with 13 bases between. The CDR3 is 13 amino acids. The CDR3 loop is CASSFMKGHEQYF. CDR3 coding DNA: TGCGCCAGCAGTTTTATGAAAGGCCACGAGCAGTACTTC.

The V call is TRBV21-1, the J call TRBJ2-7; the table's D gene call, TRBD2, was not cross checked with the DNA. TRBV21-1 is flagged as a pseudogene. The CDR3 contains 19 residues. This chain's CDR3 is CASSKGGGTSGSFSYEQYF. CDR3 coding DNA: TGTGCCAGCAGCAAAGGAGGGGGGACTAGCGGGAGTTTCTCCTACGAGCAGTACTTC.

The chain links TRBV5-6 to TRBJ2-7, with 7 bases lining up with TRBD1. The V segment lost 2 bases and the J segment 2 bases; nucleotides outside the gene matches: 7. CDR3 length: 15 amino acids. CDR1 and CDR2 from the germline V gene are SGHDT and YYEEEE. CDR3 loop: CASSLLTGTAYEQYF. CDR3 coding DNA: TGTGCCAGCAGCTTACTGACCGGGACAGCCTACGAGCAGTACTTC.

This chain uses TRBV11-2 with TRBJ2-5; a possible D gene is TRBD2 (5 bases). In germline, CDR1 is SGHAT, CDR2 FQNNGV. CDR3 size: 14 residues. The germline V and J ends were trimmed by 5 bases and 1 base, with 11 bases remaining between them. This chain's CDR3 is CASSQASTQETQYF. CDR3 coding DNA: TGTGCCAGCAGCCAGGCTAGCACCCAAGAGACCCAGTACTTC.

The chain's CDR3 is CASSLVDGPAQPQHF. The CDR3, as DNA: TGTGCCAGCAGTTTGGTAGACGGGCCAGCTCAGCCCCAGCATTTT. The rearrangement links TRBV28 to TRBJ1-5; D gene ambiguous. This CDR3 spans 15 amino acids. Trimming removed 3 bases from V and 6 bases from J, with 15 bases in between. Germline loops: CDR1 MDHEN, CDR2 SYDVKM.

On this clone itself: The sample contains more than one DNA sequence encoding this CDR3. The DNA for the CDR3 is TGCGCCAGCAGCTATAGCACAGATACGCAGTATTTT. Translating gives CASSYSTDTQYF. The gene calls are TRBV10-1 and TRBJ2-3; D not resolved. V shed 6 bases and J shed 0 bases, with 4 bases lying between them. Germline loops: CDR1 WNHNN, CDR2 SYGVQD (reference sequence). The CDR3 consists of 12 residues.

The genes are TRBV15 and TRBJ1-1; the match to TRBD1 covers 9 bases. This CDR3 contains 15 residues. J was trimmed by 0 bases and V by 9 bases; bases with no gene match: 8. The germline CDR1 and CDR2 sequences are LNHNV and YYDKDF (reference sequence). This CDR3 is CATVGTGPMNTEAFF. CDR3 DNA sequence: TGTGCCACGGTTGGGACAGGGCCCATGAACACTGAAGCTTTCTTT.

At least ten counts were recorded for this clone. This chain uses TRBV25-1 with TRBJ2-5, with 9 bases identical to TRBD1. The V and J ends lost 3 bases and 3 bases, in that order; junction bases with no gene match: 8. The germline gives CDR1 MGHDK, CDR2 SYGVNS. The CDR3 runs 16 residues. CDR3 region: CASSDLLRDREETQYF. CDR3 nucleotides: TGTGCCAGCAGTGACCTCCTCCGGGACAGGGAAGAGACCCAGTACTTC.

The chain couples TRBV27 to TRBJ1-5; a weak D match, TRBD1 (5 bases). In germline, CDR1 is MNHEY, CDR2 SMNVEV (reference sequence). V lost 2 bases and J 9 bases, leaving 17 bases between the germline ends. The CDR3 has 15 residues. The DNA for the CDR3 is TGTGCCAGCAGTTTAAGTACAGGCGTCTGGGGGCCCCAGCATTTT. This sequence encodes CASSLSTGVWGPQHF.

This sequence joins TRBV15 and TRBJ2-5, with no clear D. With 0 bases removed from V and 8 bases from J, the gap between germline ends came to 10 bases. Germline V CDR1 and CDR2: LNHNV, YYDKDF (reference sequence). The CDR3 consists of 13 residues. The CDR3 here is CATSRDPRYTQYF. The CDR3 nucleotides read TGTGCCACCAGCAGAGACCCTAGATATACCCAGTACTTC.

The chain is built from TRBV27 and TRBJ1-1; D call uncertain. Germline-derived CDR1 and CDR2 are MNHEY and SMNVEV (reference sequence). The CDR3 contains 13 residues. Trimming took 6 bases from V and 4 from J, leaving 12 bases between them. The DNA of the CDR3 is TGTGCCAGCAGCCTTTCGGGTCCCACTGAAGCTTTCTTT. As protein: CASSLSGPTEAFF.